The sequence of this T cell receptor beta chain was determined in a study of blood T cell repertoires in COVID-19. J gave up 2 bases and V 1 base, and 5 bases lay outside the gene matches. This CDR3 is built from 16 residues. Germline CDR1 and CDR2: LGHNA and YSLEER. Data came from immunoSEQ multiplex PCR; TCRdb stores just in-frame clones and leaves some out. The table records 65,000 to 85,000 clones, about 90% of them present only once. The receptor comes from a man aged 50 to 59 with active COVID-19. The sequencing sample was made of peripheral blood. The V gene is TRBV4-3, the J gene TRBJ2-1, with 7 bases matching TRBD2. CDR3 sequence reads: CASSQGRERTYNEQFF. The CDR3, as DNA: TGCGCCAGCAGCCAAGGGCGGGAGAGAACCTACAATGAGCAGTTCTTC.